A selection of T cell receptor beta chains follows, all from one sample in a study of blood T cells in healthy people across ages. TCRdb re-called the 5' RACE reads through MiXCR, storing one row per CDR3 protein. The table lists more than 650,000 distinct CDR3 sequences, around a fifth of them singletons. Material for sequencing was blood. The receptors shown here come from a man between 65 and 85 years old in good health. Both conserved end residues are part of each CDR3. D genes are given only for firm matches. The listing skips clone size in some rows; elsewhere it reads once, few, many or a size class.

CDR3nt: TGTGCCAGCAGTGGCATCCGGGACAGGGGATGGGAGACCCAGTACTTC
CDR3aa: CASSGIRDRGWETQYF
j_gene: TRBJ2-5
v_gene: TRBV28
abundance: NA
d_gene: TRBD1

CDR3nt: TGTGCCAGCATGGGGGCAGGGGAGAACATTCAGTACTTC
CDR3aa: CASMGAGENIQYF
j_gene: TRBJ2-4
v_gene: TRBV6-6
abundance: NA
d_gene: NA

CDR3nt: TGTGCCAGCAGTCGAGGGACAGACAAAAACATTCAGTACTTC
CDR3aa: CASSRGTDKNIQYF
j_gene: TRBJ2-4
v_gene: TRBV6-5
abundance: NA
d_gene: TRBD1

CDR3nt: TGTGCCAGCAGCTTATATATCAGCGCTGAAGCTTTCTTT
CDR3aa: CASSLYISAEAFF
j_gene: TRBJ1-1
v_gene: TRBV11-2
abundance: few
d_gene: NA

CDR3nt: TGTGCCAGCAGCCCGGGGAGGGGGAGTCCAGATACGCAGTATTTT
CDR3aa: CASSPGRGSPDTQYF
j_gene: TRBJ2-3
v_gene: TRBV6-5
abundance: NA
d_gene: NA

CDR3nt: TGTGCCAGCAGTTTAGTTTATGGCTACACCTTC
CDR3aa: CASSLVYGYTF
j_gene: TRBJ1-2
v_gene: TRBV12-3/TRBV12-4
abundance: few
d_gene: NA

CDR3nt: TGTGCCAGCAGTCCGACAGGACTTGACAATGAGCAGTTCTTC
CDR3aa: CASSPTGLDNEQFF
j_gene: TRBJ2-1
v_gene: TRBV28
abundance: NA
d_gene: NA

CDR3nt: TGCAGTGCGCCGACTGTAGGGGGGACAGATACGCAGTATTTT
CDR3aa: CSAPTVGGTDTQYF
j_gene: TRBJ2-3
v_gene: TRBV20-1
abundance: NA
d_gene: NA

CDR3nt: TGTGCCAGCAGCATCGTCTCCTACGAGCAGTACTTC
CDR3aa: CASSIVSYEQYF
j_gene: TRBJ2-7
v_gene: TRBV7-8
abundance: NA
d_gene: NA

CDR3nt: TGTGCCACCAGCTTCCGACAGGGCGGGGGTGAAGCTTTCTTT
CDR3aa: CATSFRQGGGEAFF
j_gene: TRBJ1-1
v_gene: TRBV15
abundance: few
d_gene: TRBD1

CDR3nt: TGTGCCAGCAGTTACTCTTCCGCGGGCTCCTACGAGCAGTACTTC
CDR3aa: CASSYSSAGSYEQYF
j_gene: TRBJ2-7
v_gene: TRBV6-5
abundance: few
d_gene: NA

CDR3nt: TGTGCCAGCAGTGTTTTGCAAGACTATGGCTACACCTTC
CDR3aa: CASSVLQDYGYTF
j_gene: TRBJ1-2
v_gene: TRBV6-1
abundance: few
d_gene: NA

CDR3nt: TGTGCCAGCAGCTTACTGGGAGGGCATGAAAAACTGTTTTTT
CDR3aa: CASSLLGGHEKLFF
j_gene: TRBJ1-4
v_gene: TRBV7-9
abundance: NA
d_gene: NA

CDR3nt: TGCAGTGCTAGAGATAAAACAGGGTCCACAGATACGCAGTATTTT
CDR3aa: CSARDKTGSTDTQYF
j_gene: TRBJ2-3
v_gene: TRBV20-1
abundance: NA
d_gene: NA

CDR3nt: TGTGCCAGCAGCAAACTAGCGGGAGGGTATACAGATACGCAGTATTTT
CDR3aa: CASSKLAGGYTDTQYF
j_gene: TRBJ2-3
v_gene: TRBV7-3
abundance: few
d_gene: TRBD2

CDR3nt: TGCAGTGCTAGGACAACACTTGGAGGGGCGATCCAAGAGACCCAGTACTTC
CDR3aa: CSARTTLGGAIQETQYF
j_gene: TRBJ2-5
v_gene: TRBV20-1
abundance: NA
d_gene: NA

CDR3nt: TGTGCCAGCAGCTCCCCCCGGGACAGCGATGCTAACTATGGCTACACCTTC
CDR3aa: CASSSPRDSDANYGYTF
j_gene: TRBJ1-2
v_gene: TRBV11-2
abundance: few
d_gene: TRBD1

CDR3nt: TGCGCCTGTAAACAGGATTCAGCGGGCAATCAGCCCCAGCATTTT
CDR3aa: CACKQDSAGNQPQHF
j_gene: TRBJ1-5
v_gene: TRBV5-1
abundance: NA
d_gene: NA

CDR3nt: TGCAGGGGAGACAGTAACACTGAAGCTTTCTTT
CDR3aa: CRGDSNTEAFF
j_gene: TRBJ1-1
v_gene: TRBV20-1
abundance: few
d_gene: NA

CDR3nt: TGCAGTGCTAGGGACAGGGGGTCGGCAGATACGCAGTATTTT
CDR3aa: CSARDRGSADTQYF
j_gene: TRBJ2-3
v_gene: TRBV20-1
abundance: NA
d_gene: TRBD1

CDR3nt: TGTGCCAGCAGTTTCGGTAGGGGAGGTTTTGAGCAGTTCTTC
CDR3aa: CASSFGRGGFEQFF
j_gene: TRBJ2-1
v_gene: TRBV12-3/TRBV12-4
abundance: NA
d_gene: NA

CDR3nt: TGCGGCGTTGTAGGACTAGCGGGCTTGAACTACAATGAGCAGTTCTTC
CDR3aa: CGVVGLAGLNYNEQFF
j_gene: TRBJ2-1
v_gene: TRBV29-1
abundance: NA
d_gene: TRBD2

CDR3nt: TGTGCCAGCAGCCACTACGGGAGCTCCTACGAGCAGTACTTC
CDR3aa: CASSHYGSSYEQYF
j_gene: TRBJ2-7
v_gene: TRBV3-1
abundance: few
d_gene: NA

CDR3nt: TGCGCCAGCAGTGTTACGACAGGGTACGAGACCCAGTACTTC
CDR3aa: CASSVTTGYETQYF
j_gene: TRBJ2-5
v_gene: TRBV10-2
abundance: NA
d_gene: TRBD1